What follows are 30 T cell receptor beta chains derived from one specimen sequenced in a study of spatial heterogeneity in lung cancer. MiXCR, run by TCRdb on the 5' RACE reads, gives a single entry per CDR3 protein. The sample gives around 2,800 distinct CDR3 sequences, about 20% of which show up once; 40% is in the top ten. Time point meaning: blood at routine non-recurrence follow-up after resection. The source was PBMCs, collected at follow-up. These receptors were obtained from a male donor with early-stage non-small cell lung cancer.

This clonotype was seen repeatedly, ten times or more. The chain recombines TRBV7-9 with TRBJ2-6; D may match TRBD1 or TRBD2 (5 bases each). This CDR3 is 17 amino acids long. CDR1 and CDR2 from the germline V gene are SEHNR and FQNEAQ (reference sequence). Trimming shortened V by 5 bases and J by 0 bases, and 14 bases separated the two germline ends. The CDR3 sequence is CASSPGTRGSGANVLTF. The CDR3 bases are TGTGCCAGCAGCCCCGGGACGAGGGGCTCTGGGGCCAACGTCCTGACTTTC.

The J gene is TRBJ2-1, the V gene TRBV7-1; a possible D gene is TRBD1 (6 bases). TRBV7-1 falls under the ORF class, with uncertain function. The CDR3 is 14 amino acids. V was pared by 2 bases and J by 8 bases, with 13 bases between. CDR3 sequence: CASSSQGIGDEQFF. The DNA for the CDR3 is TGTGCCAGCAGCTCACAGGGGATTGGCGATGAGCAGTTCTTC.

In its sample, this clonotype is large (0.1 to 1%). The V and J genes are TRBV18 and TRBJ2-2, with 9 bases that match TRBD1. CDR1 KGHSH and CDR2 LQKENI come from the germline V gene. V was clipped by 2 bases and J by 6 bases; unmatched bases: 4. CDR3 size: 15 residues. The CDR3 region has the DNA TGTGCCAGCTCACCAAGGACAGGGGACCCCGGGGAGCTGTTTTTT. As protein: CASSPRTGDPGELFF.

This clonotype is medium-sized within its sample. This rearrangement joins TRBV18 to TRBJ1-4, with TRBD1 as a possible D gene (5 bases). V was trimmed by 1 base and J by 5 bases, leaving 20 bases between them. This CDR3 is 18 amino acids long. Germline CDR1 reads KGHSH; CDR2 reads LQKENI. CDR3 coding DNA: TGTGCCAGCTCACCACGTTCCTCCGGAGGGACGGGAAATGAAAAACTGTTTTTT. Amino acids: CASSPRSSGGTGNEKLFF.

This clonotype was picked up many times. The chain has TRBV7-9 and TRBJ2-1, with a tentative D call TRBD2 (5 bases). Trimming shortened V by 6 bases and J by 7 bases, and 19 bases separated the two germline ends. The CDR3 is made up of 15 amino acids. Germline assignment: CDR1 SEHNR and CDR2 FQNEAQ (reference sequence). CDR3 protein: CASRPPLRGGNEQFF. The CDR3 coding sequence is TGTGCCAGCAGACCCCCATTACGAGGAGGTAATGAGCAGTTCTTC. Full variable domain (outside the CDR3, taken from reference TRBV7-9 and TRBJ2-1): DTGVSQNPRHKITKRGQNVTFRCDPISEHNRLYWYRQTLGQGPEFLTYFQNEAQLEKSRLLSDRFSAERPKGSFSTLEIQRTEQGDSAMYLCASRPPLRGGNEQFFGPGTRLTVL.

This clonotype was detected many times. The chain couples TRBV20-1 to TRBJ2-3, with TRBD2 as a possible D gene (5 bases). Trimming removed 0 bases at V and 6 bases at J, with 13 bases between. Germline V lookup: CDR1 DFQATT, CDR2 SNEGSKA (reference sequence). The CDR3 loop spans 14 amino acids. The DNA for the CDR3 is TGCAGTGCTAGAGATCGAATCGGCGGGGATACGCAGTATTTT. Translating gives CSARDRIGGDTQYF.

This clonotype is judged medium-sized. The genes are TRBV27 and TRBJ2-3, with D tentatively TRBD1 or TRBD2 (6 bases each). The germline V gene has CDR1 MNHEY and CDR2 SMNVEV (reference sequence). The CDR3 contains 14 residues. V lost 2 bases and J 6 bases, leaving 12 bases between the germline ends. CDR3 protein: CASSLRGAGDTQYF. In nucleotides, the CDR3 is TGTGCCAGCAGTTTAAGGGGGGCAGGCGATACGCAGTATTTT.

By frequency in the sample, this clonotype is medium-sized (0.01 to 0.1%). The rearrangement uses TRBV7-9 and TRBJ2-7; D remains ambiguous. The CDR3 loop spans 12 amino acids. Germline CDR1 is SEHNR and CDR2 is FQNEAQ (reference sequence). V lost 3 bases, J lost 5 bases, and 8 bases lay in between. The CDR3: CASSLYGNEQYF. In DNA, the CDR3 is TGTGCCAGCAGCTTGTACGGTAACGAGCAGTACTTC.

By its share, this clonotype is medium-sized (0.01 to 0.1%). CDR3 DNA: TGTGCCAGCAGCTTAGGGGGACGGAGGGGTCAGCCCCAGCATTTT. Protein sequence: CASSLGGRRGQPQHF. The V gene is TRBV7-9, the J gene TRBJ1-5; D is perhaps TRBD1 (5 bases). This CDR3 region has 15 residues. Between the trimmed V and J ends, which lost 1 base and 6 bases, there was a span of 13 bases. The germline V gene has CDR1 SEHNR and CDR2 FQNEAQ (reference sequence).

The chain employs TRBV6-6 and TRBJ2-2, with a possible D match to TRBD2 (7 bases). Germline lookup yields CDR1 MNHNY and CDR2 SVGAGI (reference sequence). Trimming removed 2 bases from V and 4 bases from J, with 14 bases in between. The length of the CDR3 is 16 residues. CDR3 amino acids: CASSYPRGAGTGELFF. The DNA of the CDR3 is TGTGCCAGCAGTTACCCCCGGGGGGCGGGCACCGGGGAGCTGTTTTTT.

Judged by abundance, this clonotype is medium-sized (0.01 to 0.1%). The chain joins TRBV6-5 to TRBJ2-3; D gene ambiguous. The V gene's germline CDR1 is MNHEY and CDR2 SVGAGI. The CDR3 totals 13 residues. The V end was cut by 5 bases, the J end by 6 bases, with 12 bases between. CDR3 in amino acids: CASSEVNRDTQYF. CDR3 DNA sequence: TGTGCCAGCAGTGAGGTGAATCGGGATACGCAGTATTTT.

By sample share, this clonotype is medium-sized. This CDR3 is CSASRQHYEQYF. CDR3 nucleotides: TGCAGTGCTAGCCGACAGCACTACGAGCAGTACTTC. The chain employs TRBV20-1 and TRBJ2-7; D may be TRBD1 (5 bases). This CDR3 is 12 amino acids long. Trimming pared 3 bases from V and 3 bases from J, leaving 9 bases between. The germline gives CDR1 DFQATT, CDR2 SNEGSKA (reference sequence).

This clonotype was observed at least ten times. V is TRBV20-1 and J is TRBJ2-1, with a weak D call TRBD1 (5 bases). Trimming removed 5 bases from V and 7 bases from J, with 30 bases in between. Per germline, CDR1 DFQATT and CDR2 SNEGSKA (reference sequence). The CDR3 contains 18 residues. CDR3: CSARVLGPGYVVGNEQFF. The CDR3 DNA sequence: TGCAGTGCTCGGGTTTTGGGCCCAGGGTATGTGGTTGGAAATGAGCAGTTCTTC.

This clonotype came up many times. The chain uses TRBV5-6 and TRBJ2-6; TRBD1 matches at 8 bases. Looked up from germline, CDR1 is SGHDT and CDR2 is YYEEEE. The CDR3 has 19 residues. V lost 5 bases, J lost 0 bases, and 13 bases stayed unmatched. The CDR3 region is CASRTSDRGWDSGANVLTF. CDR3 sequence (DNA): TGTGCCAGCAGGACGAGTGACAGGGGATGGGACTCTGGGGCCAACGTCCTGACTTTC.

CDR3 sequence reads: CASSLTAKNTEAFF. The CDR3 DNA follows: TGTGCCAGCAGCTTAACGGCCAAGAACACTGAAGCTTTCTTT. The J gene is TRBJ1-1, the V gene TRBV7-2; D not resolved. The CDR3 consists of 14 residues. V gave up 2 bases and J gave up 1 base, with 8 bases separating them. CDR1 is SGHTA, CDR2 FQGNSA, per germline. Combining the CDR3 with reference TRBV7-2 and TRBJ1-1 gives the whole variable domain GAGVSQSPSNKVTEKGKDVELRCDPISGHTALYWYRQSLGQGLEFLIYFQGNSAPDKSGLPSDRFSAERTGGSVSTLTIQRTQQEDSAVYLCASSLTAKNTEAFFGQGTRLTVV.

By proportion, this clonotype is medium-sized. The J gene is TRBJ2-2, the V gene TRBV5-1; 8 bases are shared with TRBD2. CDR1 and CDR2 from the germline V gene are SGHRS and YFSETQ. V lost 7 bases to trimming and J lost 2 bases; unmatched junction nucleotides: 1. This CDR3 contains 13 residues. CDR3 region: CASGTRNTGELFF. In DNA form, the CDR3 reads TGCGCCAGCGGGACTAGAAACACCGGGGAGCTGTTTTTT.

This clonotype ranks as medium-sized. V and J are TRBV12-5 and TRBJ2-2; D remains ambiguous. The germline gives CDR1 LGHNT, CDR2 FRNRAP. The CDR3 has 14 residues. The V and J ends lost 6 bases and 1 base respectively, with 9 bases between them. CDR3 amino acids: CASGRAQNTGELFF. The CDR3 nucleotides read TGTGCTAGTGGCCGGGCCCAGAACACCGGGGAGCTGTTTTTT. Together with reference TRBV12-5 and TRBJ2-2, the CDR3 gives the full variable domain: DARVTQTPRHKVTEMGQEVTMRCQPILGHNTVFWYRQTMMQGLELLAYFRNRAPLDDSGMPKDRFSAEMPDATLATLKIQPSEPRDSAVYFCASGRAQNTGELFFGEGSRLTVL.

The chain links TRBV7-6 to TRBJ2-5, with D possibly being TRBD2 (6 bases). V gave up 1 base and J gave up 1 base, with 16 bases separating them. The germline V gene encodes CDR1 SGHVS and CDR2 FNYEAQ. The CDR3 runs to 17 residues. The CDR3 spells CASSLGILDSGQETQYF. In DNA form, the CDR3 reads TGTGCCAGCAGCTTAGGGATCCTTGATAGCGGCCAAGAGACCCAGTACTTC. The full variable domain, rest sourced from reference TRBV7-6 and TRBJ2-5, is GAGVSQSPRYKVTKRGQDVALRCDPISGHVSLYWYRQALGQGPEFLTYFNYEAQQDKSGLPNDRFSAERPEGSISTLTIQRTEQRDSAMYRCASSLGILDSGQETQYFGPGTRLLVL.

Sample share makes this clonotype medium-sized. This chain links TRBV7-2 with TRBJ2-3; a weak D match, TRBD1 (6 bases). The V end lost 1 base, the J end lost 5 bases, and 16 bases lay between the germline ends. The CDR3 totals 16 residues. The germline CDR1 and CDR2 sequences are SGHTA and FQGNSA. Here the CDR3 reads CASSLGQGQDRDTQYF. DNA of the CDR3: TGTGCCAGCAGCTTAGGGCAGGGGCAAGACCGAGATACGCAGTATTTT.

This clonotype was detected only once. The J gene is TRBJ2-3, the V gene TRBV28, with 12 bases matching TRBD2. The CDR3 has 17 amino acids. Germline values: CDR1 MDHEN, CDR2 SYDVKM. V lost 6 bases and J lost 3; bases outside the gene matches: 10. CDR3 in DNA: TGTGCCAGCAGAGTCGGACTAGCGGGAAGTATAACAGATACGCAGTATTTT. Encoded protein: CASRVGLAGSITDTQYF.

By share of the sample, this clonotype is medium-sized. This sequence joins TRBV5-6 and TRBJ2-2, with D unresolved. This CDR3 is built from 13 residues. Trimming left V 4 bases short and J 4 bases short, with 8 bases between. Germline loops: CDR1 SGHDT, CDR2 YYEEEE. CDR3 nucleotide sequence: TGTGCCAGCAGCGGAATATTCACCGGGGAGCTGTTTTTT. Protein sequence: CASSGIFTGELFF.

V gene TRBV20-1 combines with J gene TRBJ2-3, with 8 bases that match TRBD2. Trimming took 0 bases from V and 6 from J; bases not matched to a gene: 11. The length of the CDR3 is 16 residues. Germline V CDR1 and CDR2: DFQATT, SNEGSKA (reference sequence). The CDR3: CSARDFYRGGMDTQYF. The DNA for the CDR3 is TGCAGTGCTAGAGATTTTTACCGGGGGGGGATGGATACGCAGTATTTT.

The sample holds many counts of this clonotype. This chain links TRBV30 with TRBJ2-1; 10 bases line up with TRBD2. The CDR3 loop spans 13 amino acids. Unmatched junction bases numbered 3, after V lost 0 bases and J lost 10 bases. CDR1 and CDR2 (germline): GTSNPN, SVGIG (reference sequence). The DNA for the CDR3 is TGTGCCTGGAGTGTGAGTAGCGGGGGGGAGCAGTTCTTC. Amino acids: CAWSVSSGGEQFF.

This clonotype has ten or more counts. The V gene is TRBV5-5, the J gene TRBJ2-7; TRBD2 might be the D (6 bases). Germline V lookup: CDR1 SGHKS, CDR2 YYEKEE (reference sequence). The CDR3 loop spans 17 amino acids. V gave up 0 bases and J gave up 4 bases, with 20 bases separating them. The CDR3 region has the DNA TGTGCCAGCAGCTTGGCGGTAGCGGAAACCCCCCGATACGAGCAGTACTTC. It is translated as CASSLAVAETPRYEQYF.

The rearrangement joins TRBV30 to TRBJ1-6; TRBD1 matches 7 bases. J gave up 9 bases and V 4 bases, and 6 bases lay outside the gene matches. Germline assignment: CDR1 GTSNPN and CDR2 SVGIG (reference sequence). This CDR3 contains 13 residues. For the CDR3, the DNA is TGTGCCTGGAAAACAGGGGAGTTTTCACCCCTCCACTTT. This gives the protein CAWKTGEFSPLHF.

The chain couples TRBV30 to TRBJ2-2; a possible D gene is TRBD2 (6 bases). This CDR3 comprises 13 residues. CDR1 and CDR2 from the germline V gene are GTSNPN and SVGIG (reference sequence). Trimming shortened V by 3 bases and J by 7 bases, and 12 bases separated the two germline ends. The CDR3 coding sequence is TGTGCCTGGAGAATCCGGGGGTTCGGGGAGCTGTTTTTT. The encoded protein is CAWRIRGFGELFF.

This rearrangement joins TRBV7-7 to TRBJ2-2, with D perhaps TRBD2 (6 bases). CDR3 length: 15 residues. The germline V and J ends were trimmed by 1 base and 6 bases, with 12 bases remaining between them. CDR1 is SSHAT and CDR2 is FNYEAQ in the germline V gene (reference sequence). CDR3 sequence (DNA): TGTGCCAGCAGCTTAGATCCGGGGGAGGCCGGGGAGCTGTTTTTT. Its translation: CASSLDPGEAGELFF.

This clonotype counts as medium-sized. J is TRBJ2-3 and V is TRBV2; D gene unclear. CDR1 and CDR2 (germline): SNHLY, FYNNEI. Trimming cost V 4 bases and J 5 bases, with 10 bases left between them. The CDR3 spans 13 residues. The CDR3 coding sequence is TGTGCCAGCAGTGTCCGGACGGAAGATACGCAGTATTTT. It is translated as CASSVRTEDTQYF.

There are a few counts of this clonotype. The rearrangement links TRBV19 to TRBJ2-7; the match to TRBD1 covers 11 bases. This CDR3 is built from 16 residues. V lost 4 bases, J lost 1 base, and 6 bases stayed unmatched. Germline CDR1 LNHDA, CDR2 SQIVND (reference sequence). In nucleotides, the CDR3 is TGTGCCAGTAGTAGGACCGGGACAGGGGGATCCTACGAGCAGTACTTC. The encoded protein is CASSRTGTGGSYEQYF.

This clonotype was seen only a few times. The chain recombines TRBV4-1 with TRBJ1-6, with 7 bases matching TRBD1. V dropped 1 base and J dropped 10; count of bases not matched to a gene: 4. CDR1 is MGHRA, CDR2 YSYEKL, per germline. CDR3 size: 14 residues. CDR3 in amino acids: CASSQAGGGSPLHF. The CDR3 DNA reads as TGCGCCAGCAGCCAAGCAGGGGGGGGATCACCCCTCCACTTT.